The rows below give T cell receptor beta chains drawn from one sample of a study of metastatic and nonmetastatic thyroid tumors. TCRdb used MiXCR to call clones anew from the PCR reads. The sample contains about 28,000 clones, 20% to 25% of which appear only once. The specimen was blood. These TCRs come from a female donor with papillary thyroid cancer or a benign thyroid nodule (not recorded which). Some clones in this sample may be carry-over from other donors' samples. CDR3s include the opening cysteine and the closing phenylalanine or tryptophan. D genes are given only for firm matches. Clone size is not always given. Where it is, it says once, few, many or a class for expanded clones.

TRBJ1-2 - TRBD1 TRBV20-1 15 CSARDPVRGRYGYTF TGCAGTGCTAGAGACCCCGTTAGGGGGCGATATGGCTACACCTTC
TRBJ2-7 - TRBD2 TRBV7-8 15 CASSQSGRGFREQYF TGTGCCAGCAGCCAGAGCGGGAGAGGATTCCGGGAGCAGTACTTC
TRBJ1-5 - - TRBV6-5 15 CASSYTTGNDQPQHF TGTGCCAGCAGTTACACTACAGGGAACGATCAGCCCCAGCATTTT
TRBJ2-5 - - TRBV6-1 12 CASRAYQETQYF TGTGCCAGCCGTGCGTACCAAGAGACCCAGTACTTC
TRBJ2-7 many - TRBV19 14 CASSIGPGNYEQYF TGTGCCAGTAGTATTGGCCCAGGGAACTACGAGCAGTACTTC
TRBJ2-1 few - TRBV28 12 CASSYGRYRQFF TGTGCCAGCAGTTATGGACGGTACCGGCAGTTCTTC
TRBJ1-2 - - TRBV30 15 CAWTPGSSRPYVYTF TGTGCCTGGACCCCTGGGTCTTCTCGTCCATATGTCTACACCTTC
TRBJ1-5 many TRBD1 TRBV12-3/TRBV12-4 14 CASRLTGGNQPQHF TGTGCCAGCAGATTGACAGGGGGCAATCAGCCCCAGCATTTT
TRBJ1-6 medium-sized - TRBV6-4 14 CASSTQGNNSPLHF TGTGCCAGCAGTACCCAGGGTAATAATTCACCCCTCCACTTT
TRBJ2-5 - - TRBV24-1 14 CATSGGDSQETQYF TGTGCCACCAGTGGGGGGGACAGCCAAGAGACCCAGTACTTC